The present TCR beta chain was sequenced within a study of monozygotic twins with inflammatory bowel disease. The CDR3 loop spans 14 amino acids. Germline V gene sequence: CDR1 SGDLS, CDR2 YYNGEE. TCRdb reprocessed the 5' RACE reads and reports one entry per CDR3 protein, with no DNA. The data include 110,000 to 150,000 distinct CDR3 sequences; the top ten clones carry 1.2%. The TCR originated in a human donor with ulcerative colitis or Crohn's disease, or a healthy co-twin of an affected twin (not recorded which). The rearrangement joins TRBV9 to TRBJ1-1; the D gene TCRdb calls, TRBD1, cannot be checked with no DNA. Sequenced: blood. The CDR3: CASSESWGGAEAFF. Supplemented by reference TRBV9 and TRBJ1-1, the full variable domain reads DSGVTQTPKHLITATGQRVTLRCSPRSGDLSVYWYQQSLDQGLQFLIQYYNGEERAKGNILERFSAQQFPDLHSELNLSSLELGDSALYFCASSESWGGAEAFFGQGTRLTVV.